These 14 T cell receptor beta chains originate from one sample sequenced in a study of Graves' ophthalmopathy and Graves' hyperthyroidism. Amplified material comprised TCR beta CDR3 regions derived from RNA transcripts. A first-round RT-PCR used HTBI primers, followed by a second-round multiplex PCR. TCRdb re-derived calls from the multiplex PCR reads in MiXCR, one entry per CDR3 protein. The sample contains about 480,000 distinct CDR3 sequences, around an eighth of which appear only once. Sequencing used blood. These receptor sequences come from a woman aged 25 to 39 with Graves' ophthalmopathy.

Many counts were recorded for this clonotype. The rearrangement joins TRBV29-1 to TRBJ1-1; 7 bases match TRBD1. This CDR3 is built from 13 residues. V shed 7 bases and J 0 bases; nucleotides not matched to a gene: 5. Germline CDR1 reads SQVTM; CDR2 reads ANQGSEA. CDR3 DNA sequence: TGCAGCGCCATGGGACAGATGAACACTGAAGCTTTCTTT. Translation gives CSAMGQMNTEAFF.

This clonotype was recorded a few times. V usage is TRBV6-1 and J usage is TRBJ2-7; TRBD2 aligns across 9 bases. The junction had 6 bases not matched to a gene; V was cut back by 6 bases and J by 0 bases. The CDR3 spans 15 residues. Per germline, CDR1 MNHNS and CDR2 SASEGT. Here the CDR3 reads CASRINSGGSYEQYF. CDR3 nucleotides: TGTGCCAGCAGGATAAATAGCGGGGGCTCCTACGAGCAGTACTTC.

In this sample, this clonotype turned up many times. The V gene is TRBV6-4, the J gene TRBJ2-7; either TRBD1 or TRBD2 may supply D (5 bases each). This CDR3 has 13 amino acids. Deletions cut 2 bases from V and 7 bases from J, with 12 bases between. Germline-derived CDR1 and CDR2 are MRHNA and SNTAGT. The CDR3 reads CASSDTVEGEQYF. The CDR3 nucleotides read TGTGCCAGCAGTGACACGGTCGAGGGGGAGCAGTACTTC.

This clonotype has a count of ten or more. The chain is built from TRBV28 and TRBJ1-1; D perhaps matches TRBD1 (5 bases). Per the germline V gene, CDR1 is MDHEN and CDR2 is SYDVKM. The CDR3 runs to 14 residues. V lost 2 bases to trimming and J lost 11 bases, with 18 bases between them. The CDR3 spells CASSLPRGTAGAFF. The CDR3 DNA reads TGTGCCAGCAGTTTACCTAGGGGTACCGCCGGGGCTTTCTTT.

This clonotype came up many times. This chain links TRBV5-1 with TRBJ2-2; no firm D call. The germline gives CDR1 SGHRS, CDR2 YFSETQ. The CDR3 loop spans 12 amino acids. V lost 4 bases and J lost 5, with 6 bases in between. The CDR3 DNA follows: TGCGCCAGCAGCGGCTATACCGGGGAGCTGTTTTTT. Its protein product is CASSGYTGELFF.

This clonotype was picked up many times. This rearrangement joins TRBV6-1 to TRBJ1-6, with 12 nucleotides matching TRBD1. With 10 bases clipped from V and 8 bases from J, the junction kept 3 bases outside the gene matches. In germline, CDR1 is MNHNS, CDR2 SASEGT. This CDR3 has 13 amino acids. The CDR3 sequence: CATGTGGDSPLHF. The CDR3 region has the DNA TGTGCCACCGGGACAGGGGGCGATTCACCCCTCCACTTT.

This clonotype was recorded at least ten times. The rearrangement joins TRBV10-3 to TRBJ1-5, with 7 bases that match TRBD1. Germline V gives CDR1 ENHRY, CDR2 SYGVKD. The ends lost 9 bases at V and 4 bases at J; junction bases unmatched: 6. This CDR3 is 13 amino acids long. CDR3 amino acids: CAMGTDLNQPQHF. The CDR3 nucleotides read TGTGCCATGGGGACAGACTTAAATCAGCCCCAGCATTTT.

This chain joins TRBV29-1 and TRBJ2-7; D tentatively reads TRBD1 or TRBD2 (5 bases each). Germline loops: CDR1 SQVTM, CDR2 ANQGSEA. V gave up 4 bases and J gave up 8 bases, with 18 bases separating them. The CDR3 has 13 residues. CDR3 region: CSVAPLSRGQQYF. The CDR3 DNA sequence: TGCAGCGTTGCCCCCCTGAGCCGGGGCCAGCAGTACTTC.

This clonotype has ten or more counts. The chain recombines TRBV6-5 with TRBJ1-2, with 10 bases fitting TRBD1. The CDR3 extends over 14 amino acids. Germline assignment: CDR1 MNHEY and CDR2 SVGAGI. Trimming removed 3 bases from V and 6 bases from J; junction bases left unmatched: 4. CDR3 nucleotides: TGTGCCAGCAGTTATGGGACAGGGGTAGATGGCTACACCTTC. This gives the protein CASSYGTGVDGYTF.

The genes are TRBV6-2 or TRBV6-3 and TRBJ1-5; perhaps TRBD1 as D (6 bases). The CDR3 is 15 amino acids. Germline lookup yields CDR1 MNHEY and CDR2 SVGEGT. Between the trimmed V and J ends, which lost 4 bases and 4 bases, there was a span of 14 bases. The CDR3 DNA reads TGTGCCAGCAGTTCCCCAAGACAGGCGAATCAGCCCCAGCATTTT. This translates into CASSSPRQANQPQHF.

The CDR3 DNA reads TGCGCCAGCAGCCAGACATCCAGCGTCCCCCGGGAGACCCAGTACTTC. Its translation is CASSQTSSVPRETQYF. V is TRBV4-1 and J is TRBJ2-5; no clear D gene. This CDR3 region has 16 residues. The V end lost 3 bases, the J end lost 5 bases, and 19 bases lay between the germline ends. Germline V CDR1 and CDR2: MGHRA, YSYEKL.

This clonotype was seen many times. A junction end diverges from the germline sequence, so it may reflect a read error. The chain employs TRBV5-1 and TRBJ1-2; 9 bases map to TRBD1. Germline V gene data show CDR1 as SGHRS and CDR2 as YFSETQ. This CDR3 contains 14 residues. CDR3 loop: CASSLGQGGYGYTF. For the CDR3, the DNA is TGTGCCAGCAGCTTGGGACAGGGTGGCTATGGCTACACCTTC.

This clonotype was counted many times. Here the CDR3 reads CATSGDRGDEQYF. The DNA of the CDR3 is TGTGCCACCAGTGGGGACAGGGGCGACGAGCAGTACTTC. The gene calls are TRBV24-1 and TRBJ2-7; TRBD1 agrees at 10 bases. CDR1 and CDR2 (germline): KGHDR, SFDVKD. This CDR3 region has 13 residues. The ends lost 5 bases at V and 5 bases at J; junction bases unmatched: 2.

This clonotype appeared a few times. The chain carries TRBV11-2 and TRBJ1-5; D gene unclear. V shed 0 bases and J shed 5 bases, with 11 bases lying between them. The CDR3 spans 15 residues. Germline V CDR1 and CDR2: SGHAT, FQNNGV. CDR3 in amino acids: CASSLEGYQDQPQHF. CDR3 DNA sequence: TGTGCCAGCAGCTTAGAAGGTTACCAGGATCAGCCCCAGCATTTT.